This T cell receptor beta chain was retrieved from a study of blood T cell repertoires in COVID-19. Here immunoSEQ multiplex PCR was the method, and the copy in TCRdb shows in-frame clones only, minus some. The data contain over 150,000 clones, 65% to 85% of them singletons. The CDR3 loop spans 13 amino acids. Germline V gives CDR1 KGHSH, CDR2 LQKENI. The V and J ends lost 6 bases and 0 bases respectively, with 6 bases between them. As to this clone: Other nucleotide sequences from this sample produce the same CDR3.

This chain connects TRBV18 to TRBJ2-4; D gene uncertain. Material: PBMCs or T cells enriched from blood (not recorded which). The clonotype comes from a woman under 40 who had recovered from COVID-19. The CDR3 sequence: CASSELAKNIQYF. Here the CDR3 DNA reads TGTGCCAGCTCGGAGCTAGCCAAAAACATTCAGTACTTC. Using reference TRBV18 and TRBJ2-4 for the parts outside the CDR3, the full variable domain is NAGVMQNPRHLVRRRGQEARLRCSPMKGHSHVYWYRQLPEEGLKFMVYLQKENIIDESGMPKERFSAEFPKEGPSILRIQQVVRGDSAAYFCASSELAKNIQYFGAGTRLSVL.